The T cell receptor beta chain under discussion was sequenced for a study of chemoradiotherapy in HPV16-positive cancers. Turning to the study itself: A couple of HPV16-positive patients' cells yielded candidate HPV-specific clones and common motifs.

Samples were taken several times over chemoradiotherapy. Data came from immunoSEQ multiplex PCR; TCRdb stores just in-frame clones and leaves some out. The sample consists of roughly 25,000 clones, approximately 94% of them appearing once. Concerning this clone itself: Its antigen remains unidentified.

V lost 4 bases and J lost 9; bases outside the gene matches: 8. This CDR3 is 15 amino acids long. The germline CDR1 and CDR2 sequences are MDHEN and SYDVKM. Points from the study as a whole: Non-HPV-specific T cells did not expand in tumors during treatment, whereas candidate HPV-specific clones and E7-related motifs did. HPV-specific T cells were functionally defined from only a couple of HPV16-positive patients.

The biological material was taken from a patient who underwent chemoradiotherapy. This rearrangement joins TRBV28 to TRBJ2-1; 11 bases are shared with TRBD2. This TCR derives from a human donor with HPV-associated anogenital cancer. CDR3 DNA sequence: TGTGCCAGCAGTTCGCCTAGCGGGAGGAACGGTGAGCAGTTCTTC. Its translation: CASSSPSGRNGEQFF.